The entry below describes one T cell receptor beta chain. Its specificity is unknown. The table came from immunoSEQ multiplex PCR; TCRdb's copy has only in-frame clones and leaves some out. This table has roughly 200,000 clones, just over 70% appearing once. This sample was taken from a study of cytotoxic CD8 clonotypes in ibrutinib-treated CLL. Overall study: For this cohort, patients were ten to twelve relapsed/refractory and roughly 14 treatment-naive, while under 18 were IGHV unmutated. Once treatment had gone on for a median of 12 months, range 6 to 36, response samples were drawn.

The V and J ends lost 2 bases and 4 bases, in that order; junction bases with no gene match: 1. This CDR3 region has 13 residues. Germline CDR1 is GTSNPN and CDR2 is SVGIG (reference sequence). The study, taken as a whole, reports: Few clonotypes were public, and these shrank or held steady under treatment.

The TCR was taken from a human donor with chronic lymphocytic leukemia. Source: PBMCs, taken after 12 months of ibrutinib treatment. J is TRBJ2-1 and V is TRBV30, with 8 bases identical to TRBD2. The CDR3 DNA reads as TGTGCCTGGAGTTCGGGGGGGTACAATGAGCAGTTCTTC. Amino acid sequence: CAWSSGGYNEQFF.